The clone carrying this T cell receptor beta chain has a single count. The time point here: blood 4 weeks post-SBRT, at nephrectomy. The treatment denotes: 15 Gy SBRT to primary tumor, nephrectomy 4 weeks later. The source of the sample is a study of radiation and T cells in renal cell carcinoma. The CDR3 covers 13 residues. V lost 4 bases, J lost 7 bases, and 7 bases stayed unmatched. Germline loops: CDR1 SGDLS, CDR2 YYNGEE. The protocol was immunoSEQ multiplex PCR, while the TCRdb copy is restricted to in-frame clones and leaves out a portion. This table has roughly 160,000 clones, 88% appearing once.

The TCR originated in a woman aged 50 to 60 with renal cell carcinoma. The rearrangement links TRBV9 to TRBJ1-1; 7 bases map to TRBD1. Sequencing was performed on blood, taken from a patient whose treatment included radiotherapy and nephrectomy. The CDR3 here is CASSLRGQGEAFF. The DNA for the CDR3 is TGTGCCAGCAGCTTGAGGGGGCAGGGTGAAGCTTTCTTT. Combining the CDR3 with reference TRBV9 and TRBJ1-1 gives the whole variable domain DSGVTQTPKHLITATGQRVTLRCSPRSGDLSVYWYQQSLDQGLQFLIQYYNGEERAKGNILERFSAQQFPDLHSELNLSSLELGDSALYFCASSLRGQGEAFFGQGTRLTVV.